The sequence of this TCR beta chain was determined in a study of shared clonotypes between healthy human individuals. Libraries were prepared by immunoSEQ multiplex PCR; TCRdb keeps only in-frame clonotypes and omits some of them. The sample lists roughly 2.4 million clones, under 97% occurring once. Germline CDR1 reads WSHSY; CDR2 reads SAAADI. With V trimmed by 0 bases and J by 2 bases, 11 bases remained unmatched. The CDR3 spans 20 residues. Sequenced sample: naive CD4+ T cells sorted from blood. Subset reported: CD45RA+ positively selected. This TCR was recovered from a man aged 18 to 30 in good health. V usage is TRBV10-2 and J usage is TRBJ2-1; 12 bases map to TRBD2. The CDR3 sequence: CASSESWALAGGPAYNEQFF. The CDR3, as DNA: TGCGCCAGCAGTGAGTCATGGGCACTAGCGGGGGGTCCAGCCTACAATGAGCAGTTCTTC.